This entry features one T cell receptor beta chain sequence. The data originate from a study of blood T cell repertoires in COVID-19. V lost 7 bases to trimming and J lost 3 bases, with 8 bases between them. The CDR3 totals 12 residues. Germline V lookup: CDR1 MNHEY, CDR2 SMNVEV (reference sequence). Sequenced by immunoSEQ multiplex PCR; TCRdb stores in-frame clones only, minus some. The sample has some 250,000 clones, roughly 90% seen once. The V gene is TRBV27, the J gene TRBJ2-3, with D possibly TRBD1 on 6 matching bases. Sequencing input: peripheral blood. The receptor was isolated from a man aged 25-40 years who had recovered from COVID-19. CDR3 amino acids: CASMGATDTQYF. The CDR3 coding sequence is TGTGCCAGCATGGGGGCAACAGATACGCAGTATTTT.